This T cell receptor (beta chain) appears in the sequencing data of a study of pediatric ulcerative colitis. Study information: Six or seven patients showed pancolitis and two showed left-sided colitis.

There are 13 residues in the CDR3. The germline CDR1 and CDR2 sequences are KGHSH and LQKENI. Trimming removed 3 bases at V and 4 bases at J, with 9 bases between. This was a survey-level run. Libraries were prepared by immunoSEQ multiplex PCR; TCRdb keeps only in-frame clonotypes and omits some of them. Seen here are 30,000 to 35,000 clones, roughly 81% observed once, and the top ten hold about 1.1%. A few counts support this clone. The rectum was sampled with one to two pinch biopsies at colonoscopy. The diagnostic colonoscopy in ulcerative colitis patients preceded any immunosuppressive treatment. The receptor was isolated from a boy aged 5-17 years with mild ulcerative colitis. The rearrangement uses TRBV18 and TRBJ1-2; D call uncertain. The sequenced material came from gut tissue. CDR3 sequence reads: CASSPTESYGYTF. Here the CDR3 DNA reads TGTGCCAGCTCACCGACGGAATCCTATGGCTACACCTTC.